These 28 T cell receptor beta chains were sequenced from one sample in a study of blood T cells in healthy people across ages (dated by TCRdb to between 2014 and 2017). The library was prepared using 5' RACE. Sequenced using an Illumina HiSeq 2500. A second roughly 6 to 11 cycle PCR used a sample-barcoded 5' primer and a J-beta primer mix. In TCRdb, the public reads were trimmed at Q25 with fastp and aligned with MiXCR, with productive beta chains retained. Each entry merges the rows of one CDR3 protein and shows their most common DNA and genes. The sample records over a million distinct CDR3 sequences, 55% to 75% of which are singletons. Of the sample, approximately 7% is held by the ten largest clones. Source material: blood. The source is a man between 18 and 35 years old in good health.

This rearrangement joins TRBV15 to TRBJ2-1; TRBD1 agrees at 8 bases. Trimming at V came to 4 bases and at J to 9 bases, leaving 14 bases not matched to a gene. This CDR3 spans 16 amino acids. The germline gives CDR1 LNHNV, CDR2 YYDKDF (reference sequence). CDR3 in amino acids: CATSKYYRGVSGEQFF. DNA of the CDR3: TGTGCCACCAGCAAGTACTACAGGGGGGTGAGTGGTGAGCAGTTCTTC.

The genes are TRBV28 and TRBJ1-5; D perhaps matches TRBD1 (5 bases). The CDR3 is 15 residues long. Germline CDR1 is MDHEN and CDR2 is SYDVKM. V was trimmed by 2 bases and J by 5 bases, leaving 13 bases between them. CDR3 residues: CASSLPQTGHQPQHF. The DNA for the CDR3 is TGTGCCAGCAGTTTACCGCAGACGGGACATCAGCCCCAGCATTTT.

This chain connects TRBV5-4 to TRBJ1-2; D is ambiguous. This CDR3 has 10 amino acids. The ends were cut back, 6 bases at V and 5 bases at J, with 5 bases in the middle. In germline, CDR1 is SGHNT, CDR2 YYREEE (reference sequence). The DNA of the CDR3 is TGTGCCAGCACCGAATATGGCTACACCTTC. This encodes CASTEYGYTF. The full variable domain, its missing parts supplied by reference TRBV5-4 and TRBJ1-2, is ETGVTQSPTHLIKTRGQQVTLRCSSQSGHNTVSWYQQALGQGPQFIFQYYREEENGRGNFPPRFSGLQFPNYSSELNVNALELDDSALYLCASTEYGYTFGSGTRLTVV.

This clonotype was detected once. In nucleotides, the CDR3 is TGTGCCAGCACCGTCGGGGTATACACAGATACGCAGTATTTT. It translates to CASTVGVYTDTQYF. The chain combines TRBV7-2 with TRBJ2-3, with D possibly being TRBD2 (5 bases). The length of the CDR3 is 14 residues. Trimming removed 7 bases at V and 2 bases at J, with 13 bases between. Germline V gene sequence: CDR1 SGHTA, CDR2 FQGNSA.

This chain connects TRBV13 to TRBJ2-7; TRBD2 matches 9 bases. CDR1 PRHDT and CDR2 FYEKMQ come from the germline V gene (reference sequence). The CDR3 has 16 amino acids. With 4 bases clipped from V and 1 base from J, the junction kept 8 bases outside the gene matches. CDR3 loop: CASSSATSGVSYEQYF. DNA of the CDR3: TGTGCCAGCAGCTCTGCGACTAGCGGAGTTTCCTACGAGCAGTACTTC.

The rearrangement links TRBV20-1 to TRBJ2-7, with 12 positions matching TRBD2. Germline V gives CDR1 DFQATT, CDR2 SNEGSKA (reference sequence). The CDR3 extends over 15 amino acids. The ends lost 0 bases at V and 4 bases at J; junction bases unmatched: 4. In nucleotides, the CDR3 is TGCAGTGCTAGAGATCGACTAGCGGGGGTTTACGAGCAGTACTTC. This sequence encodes CSARDRLAGVYEQYF.

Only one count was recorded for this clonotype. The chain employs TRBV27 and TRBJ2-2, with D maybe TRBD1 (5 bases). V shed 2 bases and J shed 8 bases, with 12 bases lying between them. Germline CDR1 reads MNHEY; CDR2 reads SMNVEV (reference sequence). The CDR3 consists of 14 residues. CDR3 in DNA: TGTGCCAGCAGTTTAGACTTGGGGCGGGGGGAGCTGTTTTTT. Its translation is CASSLDLGRGELFF.

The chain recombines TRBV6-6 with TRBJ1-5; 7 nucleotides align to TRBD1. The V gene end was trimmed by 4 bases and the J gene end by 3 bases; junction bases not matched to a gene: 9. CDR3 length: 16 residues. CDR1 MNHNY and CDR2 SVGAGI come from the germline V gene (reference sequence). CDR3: CASSSVPGQINQPQHF. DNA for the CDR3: TGTGCCAGCAGTTCGGTCCCGGGACAGATCAATCAGCCCCAGCATTTT.

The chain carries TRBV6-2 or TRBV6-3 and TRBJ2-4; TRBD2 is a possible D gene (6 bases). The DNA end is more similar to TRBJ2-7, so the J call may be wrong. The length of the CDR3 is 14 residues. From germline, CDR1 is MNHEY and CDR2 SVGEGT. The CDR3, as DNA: TGTGCCAGCAGCCTCGGGCAGCGGGTTTACGAGCAGTACTTC. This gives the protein CASSLGQRVYEQYF.

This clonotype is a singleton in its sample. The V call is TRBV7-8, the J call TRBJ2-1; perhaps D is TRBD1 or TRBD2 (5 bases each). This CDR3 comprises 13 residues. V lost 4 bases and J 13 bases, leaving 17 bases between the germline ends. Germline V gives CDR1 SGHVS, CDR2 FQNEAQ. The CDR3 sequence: CASSSEVGETQFF. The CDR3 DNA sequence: TGTGCCAGCAGCTCGGAAGTAGGGGAGACCCAGTTCTTC.

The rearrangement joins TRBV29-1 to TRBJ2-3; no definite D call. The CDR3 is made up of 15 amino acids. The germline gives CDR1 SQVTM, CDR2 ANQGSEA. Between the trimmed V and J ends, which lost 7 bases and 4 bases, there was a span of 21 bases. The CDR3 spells CSAGPIQNRPDTQYF. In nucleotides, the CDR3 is TGCAGCGCGGGCCCCATCCAAAATAGGCCAGATACGCAGTATTTT.

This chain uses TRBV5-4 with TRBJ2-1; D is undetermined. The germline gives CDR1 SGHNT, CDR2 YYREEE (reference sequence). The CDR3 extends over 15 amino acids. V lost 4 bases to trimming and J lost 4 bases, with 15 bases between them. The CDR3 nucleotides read TGTGCCAGCAGCCCTCGGGCCAACTCTTACAATGAGCAGTTCTTC. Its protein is CASSPRANSYNEQFF. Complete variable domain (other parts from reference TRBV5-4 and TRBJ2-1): ETGVTQSPTHLIKTRGQQVTLRCSSQSGHNTVSWYQQALGQGPQFIFQYYREEENGRGNFPPRFSGLQFPNYSSELNVNALELDDSALYLCASSPRANSYNEQFFGPGTRLTVL.

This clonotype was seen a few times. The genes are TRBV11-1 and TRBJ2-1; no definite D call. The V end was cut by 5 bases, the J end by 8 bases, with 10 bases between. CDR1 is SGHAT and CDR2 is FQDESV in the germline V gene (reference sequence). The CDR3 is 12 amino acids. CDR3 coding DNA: TGTGCCAGCAGCACTAACCCCGATGAGCAGTTCTTC. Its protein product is CASSTNPDEQFF. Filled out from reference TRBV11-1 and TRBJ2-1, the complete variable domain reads EAEVAQSPRYKITEKSQAVAFWCDPISGHATLYWYRQILGQGPELLVQFQDESVVDDSQLPKDRFSAERLKGVDSTLKIQPAELGDSAMYLCASSTNPDEQFFGPGTRLTVL.

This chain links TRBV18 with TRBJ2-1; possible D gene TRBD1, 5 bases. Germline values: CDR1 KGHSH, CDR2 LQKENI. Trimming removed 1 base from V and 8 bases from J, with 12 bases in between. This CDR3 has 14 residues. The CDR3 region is CASSPQSRVDEQFF. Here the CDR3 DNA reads TGTGCCAGCTCACCACAATCCAGGGTGGATGAGCAGTTCTTC.

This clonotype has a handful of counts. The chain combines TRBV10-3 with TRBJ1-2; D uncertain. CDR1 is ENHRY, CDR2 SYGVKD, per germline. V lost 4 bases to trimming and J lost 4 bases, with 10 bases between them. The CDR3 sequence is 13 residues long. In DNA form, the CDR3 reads TGTGCCATCAGTGTCAGAGATGGCTATGGCTACACCTTC. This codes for CAISVRDGYGYTF.

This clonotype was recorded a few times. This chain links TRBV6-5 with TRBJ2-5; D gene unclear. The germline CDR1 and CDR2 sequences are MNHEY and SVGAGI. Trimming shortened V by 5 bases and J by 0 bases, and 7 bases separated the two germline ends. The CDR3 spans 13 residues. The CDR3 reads CASSALNQETQYF. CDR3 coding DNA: TGTGCCAGCAGTGCCCTCAACCAAGAGACCCAGTACTTC.

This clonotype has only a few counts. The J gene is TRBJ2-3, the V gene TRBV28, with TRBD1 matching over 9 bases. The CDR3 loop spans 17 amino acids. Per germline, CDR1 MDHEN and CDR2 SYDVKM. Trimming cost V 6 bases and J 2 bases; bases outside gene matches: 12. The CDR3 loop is CASSTGQGLTITDTQYF. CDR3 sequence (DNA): TGTGCCAGCAGCACGGGACAGGGTCTCACCATCACAGATACGCAGTATTTT. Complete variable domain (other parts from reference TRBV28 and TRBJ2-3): DVKVTQSSRYLVKRTGEKVFLECVQDMDHENMFWYRQDPGLGLRLIYFSYDVKMKEKGDIPEGYSVSREKKERFSLILESASTNQTSMYLCASSTGQGLTITDTQYFGPGTRLTVL.

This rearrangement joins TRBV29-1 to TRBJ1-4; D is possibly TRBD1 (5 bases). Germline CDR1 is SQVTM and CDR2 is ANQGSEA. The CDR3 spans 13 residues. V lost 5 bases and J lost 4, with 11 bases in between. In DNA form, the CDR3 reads TGCAGCGTTTCGGACGGGGGTAATGAAAAACTGTTTTTT. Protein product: CSVSDGGNEKLFF.

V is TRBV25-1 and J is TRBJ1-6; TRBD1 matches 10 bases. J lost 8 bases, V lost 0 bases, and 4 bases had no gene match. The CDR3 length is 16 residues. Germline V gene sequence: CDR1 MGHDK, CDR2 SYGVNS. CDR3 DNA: TGTGCCAGCAGTGAATATCGGGACAGGGGCTATTCACCCCTCCACTTT. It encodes CASSEYRDRGYSPLHF.

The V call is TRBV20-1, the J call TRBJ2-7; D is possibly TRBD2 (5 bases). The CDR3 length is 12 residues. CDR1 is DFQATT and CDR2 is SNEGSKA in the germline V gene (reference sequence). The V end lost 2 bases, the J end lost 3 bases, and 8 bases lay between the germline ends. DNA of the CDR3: TGCAGTGCTAGACCCCGGGGCTACGAGCAGTACTTC. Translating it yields CSARPRGYEQYF.

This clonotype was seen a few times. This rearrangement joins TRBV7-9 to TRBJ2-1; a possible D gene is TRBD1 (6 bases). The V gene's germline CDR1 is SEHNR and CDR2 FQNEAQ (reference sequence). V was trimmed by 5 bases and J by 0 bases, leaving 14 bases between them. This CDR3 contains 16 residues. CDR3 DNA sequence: TGTGCCAGCAGCCCTACAGGGAGTAGCTCCTACAATGAGCAGTTCTTC. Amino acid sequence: CASSPTGSSSYNEQFF.

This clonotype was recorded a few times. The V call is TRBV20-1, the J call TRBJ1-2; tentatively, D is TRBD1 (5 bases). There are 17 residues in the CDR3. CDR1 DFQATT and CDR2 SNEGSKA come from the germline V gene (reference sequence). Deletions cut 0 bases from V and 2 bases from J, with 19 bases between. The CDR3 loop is CSARDGTGRRSNYGYTF. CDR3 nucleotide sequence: TGCAGTGCTAGAGACGGGACGGGCCGACGTTCGAACTATGGCTACACCTTC.

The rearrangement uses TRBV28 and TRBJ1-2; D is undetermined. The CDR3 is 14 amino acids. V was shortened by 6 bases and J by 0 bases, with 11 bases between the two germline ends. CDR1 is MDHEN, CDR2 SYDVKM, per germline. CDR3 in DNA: TGTGCCAGCAGCCGTCGGAGGTCTAACTATGGCTACACCTTC. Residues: CASSRRRSNYGYTF.

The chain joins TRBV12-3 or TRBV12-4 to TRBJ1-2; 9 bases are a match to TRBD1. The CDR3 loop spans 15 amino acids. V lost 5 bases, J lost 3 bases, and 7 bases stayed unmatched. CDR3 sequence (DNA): TGTGCCAGCAGTGCTACAGGGGGCAGCGACTATGGCTACACCTTC. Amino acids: CASSATGGSDYGYTF.

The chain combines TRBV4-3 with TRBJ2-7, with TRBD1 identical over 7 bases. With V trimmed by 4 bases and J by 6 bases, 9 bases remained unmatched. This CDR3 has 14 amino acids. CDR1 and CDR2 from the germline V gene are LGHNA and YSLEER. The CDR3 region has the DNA TGCGCCAGCAGCCCAACTTATGGGACAGTCGAGCAGTACTTC. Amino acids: CASSPTYGTVEQYF.

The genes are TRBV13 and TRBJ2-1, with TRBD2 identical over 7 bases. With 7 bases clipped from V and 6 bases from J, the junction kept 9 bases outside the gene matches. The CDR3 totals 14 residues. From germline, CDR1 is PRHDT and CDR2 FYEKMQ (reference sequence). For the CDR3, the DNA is TGTGCCAGCATCACTAGACTAGCCCCCAATGAGCAGTTCTTC. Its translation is CASITRLAPNEQFF.

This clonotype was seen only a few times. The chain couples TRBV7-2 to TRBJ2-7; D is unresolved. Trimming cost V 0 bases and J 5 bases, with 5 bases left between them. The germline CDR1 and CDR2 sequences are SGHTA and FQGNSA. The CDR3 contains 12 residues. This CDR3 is CASSLALNEQYF. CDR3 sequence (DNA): TGTGCCAGCAGCTTAGCGCTGAACGAGCAGTACTTC.

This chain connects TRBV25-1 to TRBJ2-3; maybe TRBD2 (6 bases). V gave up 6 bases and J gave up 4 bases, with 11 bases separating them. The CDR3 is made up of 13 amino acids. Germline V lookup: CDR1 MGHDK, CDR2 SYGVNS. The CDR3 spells CASRWAGPDTQYF. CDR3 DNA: TGTGCCAGCAGGTGGGCGGGACCAGATACGCAGTATTTT.